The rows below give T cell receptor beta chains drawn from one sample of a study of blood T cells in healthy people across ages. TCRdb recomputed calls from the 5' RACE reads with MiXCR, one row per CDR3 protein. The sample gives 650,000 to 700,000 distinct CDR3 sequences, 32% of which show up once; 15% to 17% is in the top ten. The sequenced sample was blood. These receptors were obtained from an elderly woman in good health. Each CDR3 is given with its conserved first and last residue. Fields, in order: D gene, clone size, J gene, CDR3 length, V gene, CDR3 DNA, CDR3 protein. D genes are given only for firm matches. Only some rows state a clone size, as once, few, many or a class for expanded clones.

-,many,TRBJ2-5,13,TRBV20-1,TGCAGTGCTAGAGTACTAGCTCGGGAGACCCAGTACTTC,CSARVLARETQYF
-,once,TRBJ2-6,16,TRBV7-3,TGTGCCAGCAGCTTAAACCGAGGCTCTGGGGCCAACGTCCTGACTTTC,CASSLNRGSGANVLTF
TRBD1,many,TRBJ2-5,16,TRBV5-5,TGTGCCAGCAGCCCCAGGACAGGGGGGGGTCAAGAGACCCAGTACTTC,CASSPRTGGGQETQYF
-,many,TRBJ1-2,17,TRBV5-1,TGCGCCAGCAGCTTACAGGGTGAGAGCATCGACTCCTATGGCTACACCTTC,CASSLQGESIDSYGYTF
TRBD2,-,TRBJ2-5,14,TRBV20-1,TGCGGTGCGATCGGGACTAGCGGGACCAATGAGCAGTACTTC,CGAIGTSGTNEQYF
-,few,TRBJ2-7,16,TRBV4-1,TGCGCCAGTAGCCAAGAGGGAAGGGGCGGCTACAATGAGCAGTACTTC,CASSQEGRGGYNEQYF
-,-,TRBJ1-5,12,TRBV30,TGTGCCTGGACGAGGGGCAATCAGCCCCAGCATTTT,CAWTRGNQPQHF
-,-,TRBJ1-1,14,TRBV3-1,TGTGCCACCTCTTTTGGGGGTGGGAACACTGAAGCTTTCTTT,CATSFGGGNTEAFF
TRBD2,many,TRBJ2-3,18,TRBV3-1,TGTGCCAGCAGCCAAGTCGGGACTAGCGGGCTCGAGACAGATACGCAGTATTTT,CASSQVGTSGLETDTQYF
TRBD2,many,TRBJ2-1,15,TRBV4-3,TGCGCCAGCTCGGGACTAGCTGCGAACCTAGGTGAGCAGTTCTTC,CASSGLAANLGEQFF
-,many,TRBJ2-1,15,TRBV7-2,TGTGCCAGCAGCTCAGCGGGTATTTCCGCGAATGAGCAGTTCTTC,CASSSAGISANEQFF
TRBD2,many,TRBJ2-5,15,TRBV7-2,TGTGCCAGCAGCTCCTTAGCGGGGGGGGCGGAGACCCAGTACTTC,CASSSLAGGAETQYF
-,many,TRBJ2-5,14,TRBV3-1,TGTGCCAGCAGCACGGTGTGGACCCAAGAGACCCAGTACTTC,CASSTVWTQETQYF
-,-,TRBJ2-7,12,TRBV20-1,TGCAGTGCTGTCGGGCCTTCCCTCGAGCAGTACTTC,CSAVGPSLEQYF
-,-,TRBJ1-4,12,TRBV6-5,TGTGTCAGCAGATGGAGGAATGAAAAACTGTTTTTT,CVSRWRNEKLFF
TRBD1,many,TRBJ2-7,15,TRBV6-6,TGTGCCAGCAGTCCCGCTGAGGGGGCAAGTGGCGAGCAGTACTTC,CASSPAEGASGEQYF
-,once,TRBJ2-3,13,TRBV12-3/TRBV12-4,TGTGCCAGCAGTATAGTGACGGCTGATACGCAGTATTTT,CASSIVTADTQYF
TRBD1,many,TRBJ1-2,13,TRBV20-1,TGCAGTGCAGCCGACAGGGGACTCAATGGCTACACCTTC,CSAADRGLNGYTF
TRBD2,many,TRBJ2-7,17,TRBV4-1,TGCGCCAGCAGCCAGGCCTTAGCGGGGGCTTGGTCCTACGAGCAGTACTTC,CASSQALAGAWSYEQYF
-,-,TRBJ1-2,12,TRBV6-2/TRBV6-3,TGTGCCAGCAGTTACTTCCGGGGCGGATGGACCTTC,CASSYFRGGWTF
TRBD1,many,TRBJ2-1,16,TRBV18,TGTGCCAGCTCACCACCAAACGACAGGGTCTCCAATGAGCAGTTCTTC,CASSPPNDRVSNEQFF
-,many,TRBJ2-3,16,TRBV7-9,TGTGCCAGCAGGGTTACGTCGATGGGGGACACAGATACGCAGTATTTT,CASRVTSMGDTDTQYF
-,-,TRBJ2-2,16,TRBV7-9,TGTGCCAGCGGCCGTCGACTCCCCGGGGGCACCGGGGAGCTGTTTTTT,CASGRRLPGGTGELFF
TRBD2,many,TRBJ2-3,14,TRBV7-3,TGTGCCAGCACCCTTAGCGGGGGCACAGATACGCAGTATTTT,CASTLSGGTDTQYF
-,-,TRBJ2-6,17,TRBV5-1,TGCGCCAGCAGCTTGGCCCCCGACATCTCTGGGGCCAACGTCCTGACTTTC,CASSLAPDISGANVLTF
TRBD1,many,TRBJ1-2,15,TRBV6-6,TGTGCCAGCAGTTCCAACAGGGGGCTTGCCTATGGCTACACCTTC,CASSSNRGLAYGYTF
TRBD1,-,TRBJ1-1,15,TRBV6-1,TGTGCCAGCAGGACTAAGACAGGGGGCAATTCTGAAGCTTTCTTT,CASRTKTGGNSEAFF
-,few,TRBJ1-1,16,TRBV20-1,TGCAGTGCTAGAGATGAACGACACCCGGACGACACTGAAGCTTTCTTT,CSARDERHPDDTEAFF
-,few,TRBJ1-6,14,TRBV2,TGTGCCAGCAAGAAAGGCGAGTTTAATTCACCCCTCCACTTT,CASKKGEFNSPLHF
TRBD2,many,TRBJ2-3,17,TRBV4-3,TGCGCCAGCAGCCAGAGTATTCTAGCGGTGGGCACAGATACGCAGTATTTT,CASSQSILAVGTDTQYF
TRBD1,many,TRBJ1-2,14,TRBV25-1,TGTGCCAGCAGTGAGACAGGGTGGAACTATGGCTACACCTTC,CASSETGWNYGYTF
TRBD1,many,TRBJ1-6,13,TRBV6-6,TGTGCCAGCGGGGACAGGAGTAATTCACCCCTCCACTTT,CASGDRSNSPLHF
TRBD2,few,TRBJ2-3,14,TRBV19,TGTGCCAGTAGTCTGGGGACTAGCGGTTGGCGGCAGTATTTT,CASSLGTSGWRQYF
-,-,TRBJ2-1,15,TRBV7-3,TGTGCCAGCAGCTTTGGTGGGAGATTGTACAATGAGCAGTTCTTC,CASSFGGRLYNEQFF
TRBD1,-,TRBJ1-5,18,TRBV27,TGTGCCAGCAGTTTATCGGGGGCAGGGGGCTTTGGCAATCAGCCCCAGCATTTT,CASSLSGAGGFGNQPQHF
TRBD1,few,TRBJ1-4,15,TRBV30,TGTGCCTGGAGTGCCCCGGGACAGGGGTATGAAAAACTGTTTTTT,CAWSAPGQGYEKLFF
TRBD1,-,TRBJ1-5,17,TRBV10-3,TGTGCCATCAGTGAGACGATTCGACAGGGAATTCGGCAGCCCCAGCATTTT,CAISETIRQGIRQPQHF
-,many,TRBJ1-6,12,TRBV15,TGTGCCACCAGCACCATGGGTTCACCCCTCCACTTT,CATSTMGSPLHF
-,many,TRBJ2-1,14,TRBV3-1,TGTGCCAGCAGCCTCAAGAGCTCCTACAATGAGCAGTTCTTC,CASSLKSSYNEQFF
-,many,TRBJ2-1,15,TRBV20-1,TGCAGTGCTAGAGCAGGGGTGAGCTCCTACAATGAGCAGTTCTTC,CSARAGVSSYNEQFF
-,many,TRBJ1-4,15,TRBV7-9,TGTGCCAGCAGCTCTATGGATGCAACTAATGAAAAACTGTTTTTT,CASSSMDATNEKLFF
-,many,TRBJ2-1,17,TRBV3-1,TGTGCCAGCAGCCTCGGTTCACCCGGACAGTACTACAATGAGCAGTTCTTC,CASSLGSPGQYYNEQFF
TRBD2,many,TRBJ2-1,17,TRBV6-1,TGTGCCAGCAGCGGGGTACTAGCGGGGGAGTTCTACAATGAGCAGTTCTTC,CASSGVLAGEFYNEQFF
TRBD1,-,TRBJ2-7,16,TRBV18,TGTGCCAGCTCCTCGATTGGGACAGGGGGCAACAATGAGCAGTACTTC,CASSSIGTGGNNEQYF
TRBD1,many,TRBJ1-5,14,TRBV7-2,TGTGCCAGCAGCCGGGGACAGGTTAATCAGCCCCAGCATTTT,CASSRGQVNQPQHF
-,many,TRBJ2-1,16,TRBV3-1,TGTGCCAGCAGCCAAGATATGGGCCTAAAGTACAATGAGCAGTTCTTC,CASSQDMGLKYNEQFF
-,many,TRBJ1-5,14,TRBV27,TGTGCCAGCAGTTTGGCAGGGGATCTTCAGCCCCAGCATTTT,CASSLAGDLQPQHF
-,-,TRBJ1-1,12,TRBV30,TGTGCCTGGAGTGACAAGGCGCCCGAAGCTTTCTTT,CAWSDKAPEAFF
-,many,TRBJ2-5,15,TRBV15,TGTGCCACCAGCTCCTCTGGGGGTTTTCAAGAGACCCAGTACTTC,CATSSSGGFQETQYF
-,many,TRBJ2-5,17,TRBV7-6,TGTGCCAGCAACACTCCGAGCCCAGCTTCCGGCGGAGAGACCCAGTACTTC,CASNTPSPASGGETQYF
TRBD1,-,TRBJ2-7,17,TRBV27,TGTGCCAGCAGCCCAAACCCGACAGGGGAAGGATCCTACGAGCAGTACTTC,CASSPNPTGEGSYEQYF
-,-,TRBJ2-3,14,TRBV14,TGTGCCAGCAGCCCAGGGTCTAGGTCAGATACGCAGTATTTT,CASSPGSRSDTQYF
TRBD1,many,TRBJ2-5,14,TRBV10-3,TGTGCCAGCCGGGACAGGGATTCGTCAGAGACCCAGTACTTC,CASRDRDSSETQYF
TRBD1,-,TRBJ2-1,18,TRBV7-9,TGTGCCGGCAGCTTGGGACAGGGCGGGGGCCTATCCTACAATGAGCAGTTCTTC,CAGSLGQGGGLSYNEQFF
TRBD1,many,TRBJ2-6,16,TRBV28,TGTGCCAGCCGGACAGGGGGCTCCTCTGGGGCCAACGTCCTGACTTTC,CASRTGGSSGANVLTF
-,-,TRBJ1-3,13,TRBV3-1,TGTGCCAGCAGCCGAGCCACCCCCGGGACCATATATTTT,CASSRATPGTIYF
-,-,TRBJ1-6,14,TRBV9,TGTGCCAGCAGCGTAGGGGACGGGGGTGTTTCCCTCCACTTT,CASSVGDGGVSLHF
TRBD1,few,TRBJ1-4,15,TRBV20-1,TGCAGTGCTAGCCGGGACAGGGTGACTAATGAAAAACTGTTTTTT,CSASRDRVTNEKLFF